This TCR beta chain was recovered during a study of T cells after yellow fever vaccination. Study outcomes and limitations: When the response was secondary, it was weaker but reached its peak faster, day 5 versus 15.

The length of the CDR3 is 12 residues. The V end lost 4 bases, the J end lost 6 bases, and 9 bases lay between the germline ends. Per the germline V gene, CDR1 is SGHRS and CDR2 is YFSETQ. With regard to this clonotype: No antigen is known for it.

TCRdb passed the 5' RACE reads through MiXCR, listing each CDR3 protein once. Of about 160,000 distinct CDR3 sequences in the sample, approximately 6.8% were seen once. The chain carries TRBV5-1 and TRBJ2-3; D is uncertain. The clonotype was recovered from a man younger than 30 who received the YFV17D yellow fever vaccine. Sequenced material: CD4+ T cells sorted from PBMCs, taken 5 days after the first yellow fever vaccination. The CDR3 DNA sequence: TGCGCCAGCAGCCCAGACGAGGATACGCAGTATTTT. Translating it yields CASSPDEDTQYF. The full variable domain, its missing parts supplied by reference TRBV5-1 and TRBJ2-3, is KAGVTQTPRYLIKTRGQQVTLSCSPISGHRSVSWYQQTPGQGLQFLFEYFSETQRNKGNFPGRFSGRQFSNSRSEMNVSTLELGDSALYLCASSPDEDTQYFGPGTRLTVL.